This TCR beta chain was recovered during a study of OX40 agonist ivuxolimab in advanced cancers. Study-level background: A partial response was reached by three patients: one with hepatocellular carcinoma and two with cutaneous melanoma.

Measured with immunoSEQ multiplex PCR; TCRdb has only the in-frame clones, and not every one. The repertoire holds about 64,000 clones, 75% to 95% seen once, with less than 0.55% in the top ten. V lost 6 bases to trimming and J lost 2 bases; unmatched junction nucleotides: 2. The CDR3 sequence is 13 residues long. Germline CDR1 reads WSHSY; CDR2 reads SAAADI. The material was CD4+ or CD8+ T cells sorted from blood, obtained in a trial of the OX40 agonist ivuxolimab. The TCR comes from an adult with an advanced solid tumor such as melanoma, head and neck, liver or kidney cancer. The chain combines TRBV10-2 with TRBJ2-5; the match to TRBD2 covers 8 bases. As DNA, the CDR3 is TGCGCCAGCAGATTAGCGGGGCAAGAGACCCAGTACTTC. This gives the protein CASRLAGQETQYF.